This T cell receptor beta chain came from a study of early T cells in non-severe SARS-CoV-2 infection. About the study: Sequencing targeted bulk RNA from unsorted whole blood, leaving chains unpaired.

This clonotype was seen ten or more times. The antigen remains undetermined. Tagging with unique molecular identifiers was applied to individual cDNA molecules. One entry per CDR3 protein results from TCRdb running MiXCR on the 5' RACE reads. The top ten hold approximately 2.9% of the sample, which has around 50,000 distinct CDR3 sequences, 10% to 15% seen once. Study-level results: Using VDJdb, the matching emphasized anti-spike CD8 responses while missing private and CD4 specificities.

V was pared by 5 bases and J by 11 bases, with 11 bases of the junction left unmatched. The length of the CDR3 is 14 residues. Germline values: CDR1 MDHEN, CDR2 SYDVKM. The source material was whole blood. This chain uses TRBV28 with TRBJ2-7; 11 bases align to TRBD2. The TCR originated in an adult who was a healthcare worker with PCR-confirmed SARS-CoV-2 infection or an uninfected control (not recorded which). The CDR3 nucleotides read TGTGCCAGCAGTCCCGGGACTAGCGGTCCACGTGAGTACTTC. Translating gives CASSPGTSGPREYF.